This TCR beta chain was profiled in a study of cytomegalovirus exposure and HLA in healthy donors. General observations from the study: Sequencing depth roughly uniform across donors was assumed in presence/absence analyses. Among donors in an Asian-associated ancestry cluster, a later analysis reportedly found fewer N-insertions than the approximately 670-donor mean.

With V trimmed by 4 bases and J by 4 bases, 4 bases remained unmatched. CDR3 size: 15 residues. From germline, CDR1 is MNHEY and CDR2 SMNVEV (reference sequence). Use of 60 Vbeta and 13 Jbeta primers characterized the PCR. Profiled with immunoSEQ multiplex PCR; TCRdb holds only in-frame clones, not every one. The sample lists some 200,000 clones, almost 70% occurring once. A word on this clone: What it binds is unknown. Other DNA sequences of this sample code for an identical CDR3.

The chain joins TRBV27 to TRBJ2-7; the match to TRBD2 covers 13 bases. The specimen was PBMCs. The sequence was collected from a man aged 35 to 55 in good health and CMV-seropositive. CDR3: CASSSRLAGGYEQYF. Written as DNA, the CDR3 is TGTGCCAGCAGTTCCCGACTAGCGGGGGGATACGAGCAGTACTTC.